A few counts support the clone carrying this T cell receptor (beta chain). This entry is derived from a study of PD-1 blockade in mismatch repair-deficient tumors. Study as a whole: Enrolled about 2012-2017, patients had progressing, pretreated mismatch repair-deficient cancers of 12 types.

Produced via immunoSEQ multiplex PCR; TCRdb's table is partial and in-frame only. The profile covers 100,000 to 150,000 clones, with about 86% appearing a single time and roughly 13% taken by the ten largest. The CDR3 runs 13 residues. V lost 0 bases and J 6 bases, leaving 5 bases between the germline ends. Germline values: CDR1 MNHEY, CDR2 SVGAGI. The receptor was derived from an adult with mismatch repair-deficient cancer. Sequencing was performed on peripheral blood, taken 44 weeks after starting pembrolizumab. The V gene is TRBV6-5, the J gene TRBJ2-2; D uncertain. The CDR3 bases are TGTGCCAGCAGTTACTCAGCCGCCGGGGAGCTGTTTTTT. It specifies CASSYSAAGELFF.